Shown below are 18 T cell receptor beta chains from a single sample sequenced in a study of CD8 T cells in ankylosing spondylitis. A single record per CDR3 protein comes from TCRdb applying MiXCR to the 5' RACE reads. The repertoire has approximately 240,000 distinct CDR3 sequences, about 24% of them found once; the top ten carry approximately 0.61%. The specimen was blood, either unsorted or a sorted T cell fraction (not recorded which). These TCRs come from a male donor with ankylosing spondylitis or in good health (not recorded which).

Many counts were recorded for this clonotype. The rearrangement links TRBV27 to TRBJ2-7; 7 bases fit TRBD2. The germline V gene encodes CDR1 MNHEY and CDR2 SMNVEV (reference sequence). The junction had 10 bases not matched to a gene; V was cut back by 5 bases and J by 0 bases. The CDR3 has 16 amino acids. The CDR3 nucleotides read TGTGCCAGCAGTCCCCGGGGGGAACAGTTCTCCTACGAGCAGTACTTC. Protein: CASSPRGEQFSYEQYF.

The V call is TRBV20-1, the J call TRBJ2-2; 9 bases line up with TRBD1. J lost 5 bases, V lost 5 bases, and 12 bases had no gene match. The CDR3 sequence is 16 residues long. Germline V gene lookup returns CDR1 DFQATT and CDR2 SNEGSKA (reference sequence). Here the CDR3 reads CSAPLGTGTWTGELFF. CDR3 bases: TGCAGTGCTCCCCTTGGGACAGGGACATGGACCGGGGAGCTGTTTTTT.

The rearrangement links TRBV6-2 or TRBV6-3 to TRBJ1-5; possibly TRBD1 for D (5 bases). Germline lookup yields CDR1 MNHEY and CDR2 SVGEGT. V was trimmed by 6 bases and J by 4 bases, leaving 10 bases between them. This CDR3 is built from 13 residues. The CDR3 sequence is CASSWTQNQPQHF. The CDR3 region has the DNA TGTGCCAGCAGCTGGACACAAAATCAGCCCCAGCATTTT.

The chain has TRBV19 and TRBJ1-5; D perhaps matches TRBD1 (5 bases). The CDR3 spans 14 residues. V shed 5 bases and J shed 6 bases, with 14 bases lying between them. In germline, CDR1 is LNHDA, CDR2 SQIVND (reference sequence). The CDR3 DNA sequence: TGTGCCAGTAGTGGGTGGGGGGACCGTCAGCCCCAGCATTTT. Translating it yields CASSGWGDRQPQHF.

This clonotype was recorded many times. This chain links TRBV20-1 with TRBJ2-7, with D perhaps matching TRBD1 (5 bases). The CDR3 length is 11 residues. Germline CDR1 reads DFQATT; CDR2 reads SNEGSKA (reference sequence). Trimming pared 6 bases from V and 4 bases from J, leaving 10 bases between. CDR3 nucleotide sequence: TGCAGTGCCAGACGACAGTACGAGCAGTACTTC. Translation gives CSARRQYEQYF.

This clonotype was seen only a few times. The V call is TRBV29-1, the J call TRBJ1-1; D gene unclear. Germline V CDR1 and CDR2: SQVTM, ANQGSEA. Trimming cost V 2 bases and J 11 bases, with 12 bases left between them. CDR3 length: 11 amino acids. This CDR3 is CSVERASVAFF. In nucleotides, the CDR3 is TGCAGCGTTGAACGAGCCTCTGTGGCTTTCTTT.

In its sample, this clonotype was seen many times. The chain joins TRBV20-1 to TRBJ2-3; D perhaps matches TRBD1 (6 bases). This CDR3 is 14 amino acids long. The germline gives CDR1 DFQATT, CDR2 SNEGSKA (reference sequence). Trimming left V 7 bases short and J 2 bases short, with 16 bases between. The CDR3 reads CSVRSAGATDTQYF. CDR3 in DNA: TGCAGTGTTCGTTCGGCAGGGGCCACAGATACGCAGTATTTT.

This clonotype was observed a single time. The chain is built from TRBV9 and TRBJ2-6; 12 nucleotides align to TRBD1. The V gene's germline CDR1 is SGDLS and CDR2 YYNGEE. The CDR3 loop spans 20 amino acids. V dropped 3 bases and J dropped 1; count of bases not matched to a gene: 11. The CDR3 reads CASSEPSGQGALSGANVLTF. CDR3 in DNA: TGTGCCAGCAGCGAGCCCTCGGGACAGGGGGCGCTATCTGGGGCCAACGTCCTGACTTTC.

V gene TRBV20-1 combines with J gene TRBJ2-3, with 10 bases aligning to TRBD2. The CDR3 totals 17 residues. The V gene's germline CDR1 is DFQATT and CDR2 SNEGSKA (reference sequence). V gave up 0 bases and J gave up 6 bases; unmatched junction bases: 12. The CDR3 reads CSARDRISGGAGDTQYF. In DNA, the CDR3 is TGCAGTGCTAGAGATAGGATCAGCGGGGGGGCGGGGGATACGCAGTATTTT.

The chain links TRBV29-1 to TRBJ2-5; 9 nucleotides agree with TRBD1. This CDR3 comprises 14 residues. Per the germline V gene, CDR1 is SQVTM and CDR2 is ANQGSEA. V was pared by 5 bases and J by 5 bases, with 9 bases of the junction left unmatched. The CDR3 sequence: CSVSGTGYWETQYF. The CDR3, as DNA: TGCAGCGTTTCCGGGACAGGGTATTGGGAGACCCAGTACTTC.

This clonotype was counted at least ten times. The chain carries TRBV20-1 and TRBJ2-3, with TRBD2 identical over 15 bases. The ends lost 8 bases at V and 6 bases at J; junction bases unmatched: 6. Germline V lookup: CDR1 DFQATT, CDR2 SNEGSKA (reference sequence). CDR3 length: 14 residues. In nucleotides, the CDR3 is TGCAGTTGTAGGACTAGCGGGGGGGCGGATACGCAGTATTTT. Residues: CSCRTSGGADTQYF.

About this clonotype: This may come from a read error, since a much larger clone is one base off. The V gene is TRBV29-1, the J gene TRBJ2-3; TRBD1 matches at 9 bases. In germline, CDR1 is SQVTM, CDR2 ANQGSEA. This CDR3 has 15 amino acids. The V and J ends lost 0 bases and 8 bases, in that order; junction bases with no gene match: 9. This chain's CDR3 is CSVEDRGTGRGTQYF. The CDR3 coding sequence is TGCAGCGTTGAAGATAGGGGGACAGGGCGAGGTACGCAGTATTTT.

This CDR3 is CATLAGDRETQYF. For the CDR3, the DNA is TGTGCCACCCTAGCGGGGGACAGGGAGACCCAGTACTTC. The chain is built from TRBV10-3 and TRBJ2-5, with 10 bases identical to TRBD2. In germline, CDR1 is ENHRY, CDR2 SYGVKD. The CDR3 is made up of 13 amino acids. The V and J ends lost 10 bases and 5 bases, in that order; junction bases with no gene match: 7.

V is TRBV20-1 and J is TRBJ2-2; TRBD2 might be the D (5 bases). Trimming cost V 3 bases and J 7 bases, with 18 bases left between them. Germline V gene lookup returns CDR1 DFQATT and CDR2 SNEGSKA (reference sequence). This CDR3 has 15 residues. The CDR3: CSASPLANRGGELFF. CDR3 DNA: TGCAGTGCTAGCCCCCTAGCCAACAGAGGCGGGGAGCTGTTTTTT.

This clonotype appeared many times. CDR3 DNA sequence: TGTGCCAGCAGTGAACCTAACAGATATTCACCCCTCCACTTT. Translating it yields CASSEPNRYSPLHF. The chain uses TRBV25-1 and TRBJ1-6, with no clear D. Germline CDR1 and CDR2: MGHDK and SYGVNS. Deletions cut 2 bases from V and 8 bases from J, with 10 bases between. The CDR3 length is 14 residues.

This clonotype was found many times. The V gene is TRBV15, the J gene TRBJ2-2, with D perhaps assigned TRBD1 or TRBD2 (6 bases each). The CDR3 runs 17 residues. In germline, CDR1 is LNHNV, CDR2 YYDKDF (reference sequence). The germline V and J ends were trimmed by 3 bases and 2 bases, with 16 bases remaining between them. The CDR3 protein is CATSRAWGASNTGELFF. CDR3 in DNA: TGTGCCACCAGCAGGGCTTGGGGGGCCTCAAACACCGGGGAGCTGTTTTTT.

This clonotype was detected many times. The rearrangement links TRBV12-3 or TRBV12-4 to TRBJ2-1; D gene unclear. Deletions cut 2 bases from V and 7 bases from J, with 0 bases between. This CDR3 has 10 amino acids. CDR3 DNA sequence: TGTGCCAGCAGTTTAAATGAGCAGTTCTTC. Residues: CASSLNEQFF.

The sample holds many counts of this clonotype. J is TRBJ1-1 and V is TRBV20-1, with unresolved D. This CDR3 has 15 amino acids. V gave up 0 bases and J gave up 6 bases, with 17 bases separating them. The germline V gene encodes CDR1 DFQATT and CDR2 SNEGSKA (reference sequence). DNA of the CDR3: TGCAGTGCTAGAGAGGACGGGGAGGTGAGGGCTGAAGCTTTCTTT. This gives the protein CSAREDGEVRAEAFF.